These 5 T cell receptor beta chains were all obtained from the same sample, sequenced in a study of shared clonotypes between healthy human individuals. Generated by immunoSEQ multiplex PCR, the TCRdb table keeps only in-frame clones and is missing some. The data hold approximately 2,300,000 clones, with 85% to 95% observed a single time. Material for sequencing was naive CD4+ T cells from PBMCs. Subset denoted: CD45RA+ positively selected. Receptors originate from a man aged 18 to 30 in good health. Some clones in this sample may be carry-over from other donors' samples.

The CDR3 region is CASNRGGNYGYTF. For the CDR3, the DNA is TGTGCCAGCAACAGAGGGGGCAACTATGGCTACACCTTC. The gene calls are TRBV9 and TRBJ1-2, with 7 bases matching TRBD1. Germline assignment: CDR1 SGDLS and CDR2 YYNGEE. The V gene end was trimmed by 6 bases and the J gene end by 2 bases; junction bases not matched to a gene: 4. CDR3 length equals 13 residues.

This chain connects TRBV2 to TRBJ2-5; D is unclear. Germline values: CDR1 SNHLY, CDR2 FYNNEI. V lost 2 bases and J 5 bases, leaving 12 bases between the germline ends. The CDR3 sequence is 14 residues long. CDR3 residues: CASSENEVLETQYF. The CDR3 region has the DNA TGTGCCAGCAGTGAAAATGAGGTACTGGAGACCCAGTACTTC.

In its sample, this clone was seen a few times. J is TRBJ1-1 and V is TRBV30, with D unclear. The CDR3 consists of 13 residues. Per germline, CDR1 GTSNPN and CDR2 SVGIG (reference sequence). The V end was cut by 3 bases, the J end by 0 bases, with 8 bases between. The CDR3 nucleotides read TGTGCCTGGAGGGTACAGATGAACACTGAAGCTTTCTTT. Translating it yields CAWRVQMNTEAFF.

About this clone itself: This specimen includes other DNA sequences encoding the same CDR3. This chain connects TRBV7-3 to TRBJ2-5; 12 bases map to TRBD2. The V segment lost 2 bases and the J segment 2 bases; nucleotides outside the gene matches: 3. The CDR3 spans 16 residues. The germline CDR1 and CDR2 sequences are SGHTA and FQGTGA. DNA for the CDR3: TGTGCCAGCAGCTTAGGGCTAGCGGGAGGGCAAGAGACCCAGTACTTC. Residues: CASSLGLAGGQETQYF.

The chain uses TRBV6-6 and TRBJ1-2; D unclear. Trimming took off 0 bases at V and 8 bases at J, with 7 bases between the two ends. The CDR3 runs 12 residues. Germline V gene data show CDR1 as MNHNY and CDR2 as SVGAGI (reference sequence). CDR3 region: CASSYSSGGYTF. For the CDR3, the DNA is TGTGCCAGCAGTTACTCGTCGGGCGGCTACACCTTC.